The 27 T cell receptor beta chains below were found in one sample sequenced in a study of blood T cell repertoires in COVID-19. Sequencing used immunoSEQ multiplex PCR; TCRdb keeps in-frame clones, though not all of them. The profile shows approximately 150,000 clones, about 90% of them singletons. Source material: PBMCs or T cells enriched from blood (not recorded which). The receptors come from a human donor with acute COVID-19. The donor label of this sample is uncertain.

The gene calls are TRBV24-1 and TRBJ1-1; 10 nucleotides line up with TRBD1. CDR3 length: 15 residues. Germline V gene sequence: CDR1 KGHDR, CDR2 SFDVKD. Losses at the gene ends were 3 bases for V and 4 bases for J; bases not matched to a gene: 4. The CDR3 bases are TGTGCCACCAGTGATGGGGACAGGGGCGGCACTGAAGCTTTCTTT. As protein: CATSDGDRGGTEAFF.

The chain is built from TRBV7-2 and TRBJ1-3; 9 bases are shared with TRBD1. This CDR3 has 16 residues. Trimming cost V 1 base and J 6 bases; bases outside gene matches: 7. CDR1 is SGHTA, CDR2 FQGNSA, per germline. The CDR3, as DNA: TGTGCCAGCAGCTTAGGGCCGGGACAGGGAGTAAACACCATATATTTT. Residues: CASSLGPGQGVNTIYF.

The rearrangement links TRBV4-1 to TRBJ2-1; 9 bases line up with TRBD2. The V and J ends lost 0 bases and 7 bases, in that order; junction bases with no gene match: 7. Germline assignment: CDR1 MGHRA and CDR2 YSYEKL. This CDR3 is built from 16 residues. CDR3 residues: CASSQDAAGGVNEQFF. In DNA form, the CDR3 reads TGCGCCAGCAGCCAAGATGCAGCGGGGGGCGTAAATGAGCAGTTCTTC.

V usage is TRBV3-1 (or the pseudogene TRBV3-2) and J usage is TRBJ1-5; no definite D call. The germline V and J ends were trimmed by 0 bases and 8 bases, with 14 bases remaining between them. The V gene's germline CDR1 is LGHDT and CDR2 YNNKEL (reference sequence). This CDR3 comprises 15 residues. The CDR3 DNA sequence: TGTGCCAGCAGCCAAGATAACAGCCCAGGAAAGCCCCAGCATTTT. The encoded protein is CASSQDNSPGKPQHF.

This clone was seen only a few times. This chain connects TRBV19 to TRBJ2-5; 11 nucleotides match TRBD2. The length of the CDR3 is 17 residues. J was trimmed by 4 bases and V by 5 bases; bases with no gene match: 12. Germline CDR1 is LNHDA and CDR2 is SQIVND (reference sequence). The CDR3: CASSPLDASGGRETQYF. In nucleotides, the CDR3 is TGTGCCAGTAGTCCCCTGGACGCTAGCGGGGGGCGAGAGACCCAGTACTTC.

The rearrangement joins TRBV24-1 to TRBJ1-5; D is ambiguous. CDR1 and CDR2 from the germline V gene are KGHDR and SFDVKD. V was clipped by 3 bases and J by 8 bases, with 7 bases between them. This CDR3 is 12 amino acids long. The CDR3 loop reads CATSDVSEPQHF. CDR3 bases: TGTGCCACCAGTGATGTGTCGGAGCCCCAGCATTTT.

The table lists this clone with a count of one. V gene TRBV21-1 combines with J gene TRBJ2-7; the table gives TRBD2 as D, unverified against the DNA. TRBV21-1 is assigned pseudogene status. The CDR3 is 15 residues long. The CDR3 loop reads CASRYASRAYYEQYF. In nucleotides, the CDR3 is TGTGCCAGCAGGTACGCTTCGAGGGCGTACTACGAGCAGTACTTC.

To note about this clone: This specimen includes other DNA sequences encoding the same CDR3. The chain is built from TRBV7-2 and TRBJ1-3; D may be TRBD1 (5 bases). The CDR3 length is 14 residues. Germline V CDR1 and CDR2: SGHTA, FQGNSA. The V end was cut by 3 bases, the J end by 0 bases, with 6 bases between. CDR3 sequence reads: CASSFDSSGNTIYF. CDR3 bases: TGTGCCAGCAGCTTCGACAGCTCTGGAAACACCATATATTTT.

This clone occurred many times. The chain employs TRBV10-1 and TRBJ1-5, with 10 bases aligning to TRBD1. Per germline, CDR1 WNHNN and CDR2 SYGVQD (reference sequence). The CDR3 has 15 amino acids. V shed 7 bases and J 6 bases; nucleotides not matched to a gene: 9. CDR3 in amino acids: CASTKTGGAGQPQHF. The DNA for the CDR3 is TGCGCCAGCACCAAGACAGGGGGCGCGGGTCAGCCCCAGCATTTT.

This rearrangement joins TRBV7-9 to TRBJ1-2; D is possibly TRBD1 (6 bases). The germline gives CDR1 SEHNR, CDR2 FQNEAQ (reference sequence). The V end lost 4 bases, the J end lost 8 bases, and 20 bases lay between the germline ends. The CDR3 length is 15 residues. The chain's CDR3 is CASSSDSGYGGGYTF. The CDR3, as DNA: TGTGCCAGCAGCTCGGACAGTGGGTATGGGGGCGGCTACACCTTC.

This chain joins TRBV4-2 and TRBJ2-1, with 12 bases aligning to TRBD2. Germline-derived CDR1 and CDR2 are LGHNA and YNFKEQ. CDR3 length: 18 residues. V trimming: 1 base; J trimming: 10 bases; junction bases outside the gene matches: 14. As DNA, the CDR3 is TGTGCCAGCAGCCAAGTAAGGGCTCTAGCGGGGGGGCCCCGGGAGCAGTTCTTC. Translated, it gives CASSQVRALAGGPREQFF.

This sequence joins TRBV18 and TRBJ2-7, with a possible D match to TRBD2 (6 bases). V was clipped by 6 bases and J by 3 bases, with 12 bases between them. Germline V CDR1 and CDR2: KGHSH, LQKENI. CDR3 length: 13 residues. DNA for the CDR3: TGTGCCAGCTCCCTGGGAGGACTCTACGAGCAGTACTTC. Protein sequence: CASSLGGLYEQYF.

V gene TRBV7-9 combines with J gene TRBJ1-4; a weak D match, TRBD1 (6 bases). Trimming shortened V by 3 bases and J by 7 bases, and 12 bases separated the two germline ends. Germline CDR1 is SEHNR and CDR2 is FQNEAQ (reference sequence). CDR3 size: 14 residues. CDR3 region: CASSFGTSIEKLFF. CDR3 DNA sequence: TGTGCCAGCAGCTTCGGGACATCCATTGAAAAACTGTTTTTT.

This clone was seen once. This chain joins TRBV7-8 and TRBJ1-5, with a tentative D call TRBD1 (6 bases). Per the germline V gene, CDR1 is SGHVS and CDR2 is FQNEAQ. The length of the CDR3 is 18 residues. V was clipped by 4 bases and J by 7 bases, with 26 bases between them. The CDR3 sequence: CASSSSGRGHKAGQPQHF. Written as DNA, the CDR3 is TGTGCCAGCAGCTCAAGCGGGAGGGGACACAAAGCGGGGCAGCCCCAGCATTTT.

The J gene is TRBJ1-3, the V gene TRBV9; D is undetermined. The V gene lost 3 bases and the J gene lost 0 bases, with 7 bases spanning the gap. Germline loops: CDR1 SGDLS, CDR2 YYNGEE. The CDR3 covers 14 residues. The CDR3: CASSERSSGNTIYF. The DNA for the CDR3 is TGTGCCAGCAGCGAAAGGAGCTCTGGAAACACCATATATTTT.

The chain links TRBV4-1 to TRBJ1-5; D might be TRBD1 (5 bases). The CDR3 is made up of 15 amino acids. V was cut by 2 bases and J by 4 bases, with 12 bases left in between. Germline CDR1 and CDR2: MGHRA and YSYEKL. The CDR3 is CASSQQGLGNQPQHF. CDR3 nucleotide sequence: TGCGCCAGCAGCCAACAGGGACTGGGGAATCAGCCCCAGCATTTT.

This clone has a single count. V usage is TRBV12-5 and J usage is TRBJ2-7; TRBD2 agrees at 8 bases. The CDR3 has 13 amino acids. With V trimmed by 6 bases and J by 2 bases, 3 bases remained unmatched. CDR1 is LGHNT, CDR2 FRNRAP, per germline. Here the CDR3 DNA reads TGTGCTAGTGGGCGGGGGGATGCCTACGAGCAGTACTTC. Amino acid sequence: CASGRGDAYEQYF.

The CDR3 DNA sequence: TGCGCCAGCAGTCAATCGGGTGGCAGGAAGGTATCCTACGAGCAGTACTTC. It codes for CASSQSGGRKVSYEQYF. This chain uses TRBV23-1 with TRBJ2-7, with D unresolved. TRBV23-1 is an ORF, and what it does is uncertain. Trimming shortened V by 0 bases and J by 1 base, and 16 bases separated the two germline ends. The CDR3 is 17 residues long.

J is TRBJ1-2 and V is TRBV25-1; tentatively, D is TRBD1 (5 bases). Between the trimmed V and J ends, which lost 6 bases and 1 base, there was a span of 9 bases. The CDR3 is 13 residues long. CDR1 is MGHDK, CDR2 SYGVNS, per germline. CDR3 nucleotide sequence: TGTGCCAGCAGGTCGACAGTTAACTATGGCTACACCTTC. Translated: CASRSTVNYGYTF.

The rearrangement links TRBV19 to TRBJ2-3; 8 bases are shared with TRBD2. Germline CDR1 and CDR2: LNHDA and SQIVND (reference sequence). With V trimmed by 6 bases and J by 4 bases, 6 bases remained unmatched. This CDR3 is 14 amino acids long. DNA of the CDR3: TGTGCCAGTAGAGTTTTAGCGGGGTCAGATACGCAGTATTTT. Its translation is CASRVLAGSDTQYF.

The rearrangement links TRBV30 to TRBJ2-6; 8 bases map to TRBD1. Looked up from germline, CDR1 is GTSNPN and CDR2 is SVGIG (reference sequence). The V and J ends lost 2 bases and 0 bases, in that order; junction bases with no gene match: 6. This CDR3 is 17 amino acids long. CDR3 DNA sequence: TGTGCCTGGAGTCCCCTACAGGGGGGCTCTGGGGCCAACGTCCTGACTTTC. It specifies CAWSPLQGGSGANVLTF.

The V call is TRBV14, the J call TRBJ2-1, with D possibly matching TRBD2 (6 bases). The V end was cut by 4 bases, the J end by 6 bases, with 13 bases between. Germline CDR1 and CDR2: SGHDN and FVKESK. This CDR3 spans 14 amino acids. The CDR3 is CASSPWDSPNEQFF. The CDR3 region has the DNA TGTGCCAGCAGCCCATGGGACTCCCCCAATGAGCAGTTCTTC.

J is TRBJ2-7 and V is TRBV7-8, with a weak D call TRBD2 (5 bases). CDR1 is SGHVS, CDR2 FQNEAQ, per germline. The CDR3 has 15 amino acids. V lost 3 bases to trimming and J lost 0 bases, with 12 bases between them. CDR3 in amino acids: CASSFPTGDSYEQYF. CDR3 in DNA: TGTGCCAGCAGCTTCCCCACCGGGGACTCCTACGAGCAGTACTTC.

The genes are TRBV18 and TRBJ1-4; D gene uncertain. CDR1 KGHSH and CDR2 LQKENI come from the germline V gene. There are 13 residues in the CDR3. V lost 5 bases to trimming and J lost 5 bases, with 9 bases between them. CDR3 DNA: TGTGCCAGCTCAAATTACAGAAATGAAAAACTGTTTTTT. Translating gives CASSNYRNEKLFF.

CDR3 protein: CASSQGSGGFQPQHF. CDR3 DNA sequence: TGCGCCAGCAGCCAAGGGAGCGGGGGCTTTCAGCCCCAGCATTTT. The chain recombines TRBV4-3 with TRBJ1-5; perhaps TRBD1 as D (6 bases). CDR1 and CDR2 (germline): LGHNA, YSLEER. Between the trimmed V and J ends, which lost 1 base and 6 bases, there was a span of 13 bases. This CDR3 comprises 15 residues.

In this sample, this clone turned up a few times. J is TRBJ1-1 and V is TRBV6-6; D is perhaps TRBD1 (6 bases). Trimming pared 5 bases from V and 4 bases from J, leaving 23 bases between. In germline, CDR1 is MNHNY, CDR2 SVGAGI (reference sequence). The CDR3 length is 17 residues. In DNA form, the CDR3 reads TGTGCCAGCAGTCGCACCAAATCTCCGTCGACAGGCACTGAAGCTTTCTTT. Protein product: CASSRTKSPSTGTEAFF.

The chain is built from TRBV18 and TRBJ2-7; TRBD2 is a possible D gene (6 bases). This CDR3 has 14 amino acids. The V end was cut by 3 bases, the J end by 6 bases, with 15 bases between. Germline V CDR1 and CDR2: KGHSH, LQKENI. CDR3 region: CASSPKGRESEQYF. CDR3 bases: TGTGCCAGCTCACCGAAGGGACGGGAGAGCGAGCAGTACTTC.